Sequencing of this T cell receptor (beta chain) was carried out in a study of blood T cell repertoires in COVID-19. As for the study in general: The United States, Italy and Spain provided the acute and convalescent COVID-19 samples. The analysed material was cDNA or gDNA that came from T cells, B-cell-depleted T cells, or PBMCs.

Libraries were prepared by immunoSEQ multiplex PCR; TCRdb keeps only in-frame clonotypes and omits some of them. Of 350,000 to 550,000 clones listed, approximately 90% were seen once; the top ten hold roughly 4%. V gave up 5 bases and J gave up 0 bases, with 19 bases separating them. The germline V gene encodes CDR1 SGHTA and CDR2 FQGNSA. The CDR3 loop spans 17 amino acids. The receptor's source is a woman aged 30 to 39 with acute or convalescent COVID-19. The specimen was peripheral blood. This rearrangement joins TRBV7-2 to TRBJ1-2, with D possibly TRBD1 on 5 matching bases. CDR3: CASSPDSPFISNYGYTF. In DNA form, the CDR3 reads TGTGCCAGCAGCCCCGACAGTCCCTTTATTTCTAACTATGGCTACACCTTC.